The 12 T cell receptor beta chains presented below share a single source sample, sequenced in a study of blood T cell repertoires in COVID-19. Data came from immunoSEQ multiplex PCR; TCRdb stores just in-frame clones and leaves some out. The profile shows under 250,000 clones, 70% to 80% of them singletons. The sequenced sample was peripheral blood. These receptors were taken from a middle-aged woman with COVID-19, enrolled during active disease.

This sequence joins TRBV5-1 and TRBJ2-1, with TRBD2 identical over 12 bases. Germline V gene lookup returns CDR1 SGHRS and CDR2 YFSETQ. The V gene end was trimmed by 0 bases and the J gene end by 4 bases; junction bases not matched to a gene: 2. The CDR3 has 16 residues. The CDR3 region is CASSLELAGGYNEQFF. The CDR3 nucleotides read TGCGCCAGCAGCTTGGAGCTAGCGGGAGGGTACAATGAGCAGTTCTTC.

The rearrangement uses TRBV6-2 or TRBV6-3 and TRBJ2-7; tentative D call: TRBD1 (5 bases). The CDR3 extends over 14 amino acids. Germline loops: CDR1 MNHEY, CDR2 SVGEGT. The V gene lost 5 bases and the J gene lost 6 bases, with 17 bases spanning the gap. The DNA of the CDR3 is TGTGCCAGCAGTACCCTCAACGTGGGGCCCGAGCAGTACTTC. It specifies CASSTLNVGPEQYF.

CDR3 sequence: CASSPQETQYF. In DNA form, the CDR3 reads TGTGCCAGCAGCCCTCAAGAGACCCAGTACTTC. The chain links TRBV7-8 to TRBJ2-5; no reliable D call. CDR3 length: 11 amino acids. Germline V gives CDR1 SGHVS, CDR2 FQNEAQ. V gave up 5 bases and J gave up 2 bases, with 3 bases separating them.

This chain uses TRBV5-6 with TRBJ2-5, with D perhaps matching TRBD1 (6 bases). Trimming removed 3 bases from V and 5 bases from J, with 17 bases in between. The CDR3 extends over 15 amino acids. The germline V gene has CDR1 SGHDT and CDR2 YYEEEE. CDR3 protein: CASSSVVGARETQYF. DNA for the CDR3: TGTGCCAGCAGCTCCGTGGTGGGGGCGCGGGAGACCCAGTACTTC.

The rearrangement uses TRBV13 and TRBJ2-7; D is perhaps TRBD1 (6 bases). The V gene's germline CDR1 is PRHDT and CDR2 FYEKMQ (reference sequence). The V end was cut by 0 bases, the J end by 3 bases, with 9 bases between. This CDR3 has 14 residues. The CDR3 DNA follows: TGTGCCAGCAGCTTAGGGGACAGTTACTACGAGCAGTACTTC. Translated, it gives CASSLGDSYYEQYF.

The V gene is TRBV19, the J gene TRBJ1-5, with D uncertain. V was shortened by 5 bases and J by 3 bases, with 8 bases between the two germline ends. CDR3 size: 13 residues. Germline V gene lookup returns CDR1 LNHDA and CDR2 SQIVND (reference sequence). Here the CDR3 reads CASSGQVNQPQHF. The CDR3 bases are TGTGCCAGTAGTGGCCAGGTCAATCAGCCCCAGCATTTT.

The V and J genes are TRBV18 and TRBJ1-5; weak D call: TRBD1 (6 bases). V dropped 4 bases and J dropped 3 bases, with 13 bases sitting between them. Germline loops: CDR1 KGHSH, CDR2 LQKENI. This CDR3 is 15 amino acids long. The DNA of the CDR3 is TGTGCCAGCTCACAGGGACACGATACCAATCAGCCCCAGCATTTT. Its translation is CASSQGHDTNQPQHF. Combining the CDR3 with reference TRBV18 and TRBJ1-5 gives the whole variable domain NAGVMQNPRHLVRRRGQEARLRCSPMKGHSHVYWYRQLPEEGLKFMVYLQKENIIDESGMPKERFSAEFPKEGPSILRIQQVVRGDSAAYFCASSQGHDTNQPQHFGDGTRLSIL.

V usage is TRBV3-1 (or the pseudogene TRBV3-2) and J usage is TRBJ2-1; 14 nucleotides agree with TRBD2. The V gene end was trimmed by 1 base and the J gene end by 0 bases; junction bases not matched to a gene: 8. The CDR3 consists of 20 residues. Germline CDR1 reads LGHDT; CDR2 reads YNNKEL (reference sequence). CDR3 sequence: CASSQGSSGTSGSSYNEQFF. The CDR3 bases are TGTGCCAGCAGCCAAGGGTCCTCCGGGACTAGCGGGAGCTCCTACAATGAGCAGTTCTTC.

This chain links TRBV7-9 with TRBJ2-1; 9 bases line up with TRBD2. In germline, CDR1 is SEHNR, CDR2 FQNEAQ (reference sequence). The CDR3 loop spans 18 amino acids. Germline trimming cut 5 bases from V and 1 base from J; bases unmatched to any gene: 12. The CDR3 region has the DNA TGTGCCAGCAGCCCCCCGAACACAGCGGGAGGTTCCTACAATGAGCAGTTCTTC. The encoded protein is CASSPPNTAGGSYNEQFF.

The rearrangement uses TRBV28 and TRBJ2-7; the D is unclear. V shed 5 bases and J shed 5 bases, with 16 bases lying between them. This CDR3 is built from 14 residues. CDR1 and CDR2 (germline): MDHEN, SYDVKM. In DNA, the CDR3 is TGTGCCAGCAGTATATCTCAAGACAAGGACGAGCAGTACTTC. Protein sequence: CASSISQDKDEQYF.

The chain combines TRBV14 with TRBJ1-1; 8 nucleotides align to TRBD1. This CDR3 has 17 amino acids. V shed 4 bases, J shed 4 bases, and the junction held 14 bases outside the gene matches. Per the germline V gene, CDR1 is SGHDN and CDR2 is FVKESK. The CDR3 DNA is TGTGCCAGCAGCCGAAGGACAGGGAATCGGCAAGTCACTGAAGCTTTCTTT. This translates into CASSRRTGNRQVTEAFF.

This clone was seen only once. The chain recombines TRBV4-1 with TRBJ1-2; no clear D. V was trimmed by 4 bases and J by 12 bases, leaving 18 bases between them. This CDR3 contains 13 residues. CDR1 and CDR2 from the germline V gene are MGHRA and YSYEKL. CDR3: CASSRPGERENTF. CDR3 DNA sequence: TGCGCCAGCAGCCGTCCCGGCGAACGGGAGAACACCTTC.